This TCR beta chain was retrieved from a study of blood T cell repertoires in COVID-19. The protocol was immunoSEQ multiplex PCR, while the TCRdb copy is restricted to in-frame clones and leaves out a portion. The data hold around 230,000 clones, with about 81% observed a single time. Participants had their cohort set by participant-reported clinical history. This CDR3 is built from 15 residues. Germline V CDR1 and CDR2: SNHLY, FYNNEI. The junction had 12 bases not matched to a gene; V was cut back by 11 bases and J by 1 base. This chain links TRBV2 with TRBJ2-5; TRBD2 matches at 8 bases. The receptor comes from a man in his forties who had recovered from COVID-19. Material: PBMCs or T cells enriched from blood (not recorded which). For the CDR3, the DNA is TGTGCCTCTCGAGAAAAAGCGGGGGTCCAAGAGACCCAGTACTTC. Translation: CASREKAGVQETQYF.